This T cell receptor (beta chain) was documented in a study of cytomegalovirus exposure and HLA in healthy donors. Study information: Earlier results showed roughly 110 million unique TCR beta sequences derived from roughly 180 million T cells.

Comment on this clone: Its antigen is as yet unknown.

Whereas donors were nominally healthy upon sampling, unrecorded immune exposures were probable. The primer mix had 60 Vbeta and 13 Jbeta primers. Profiling relied on immunoSEQ multiplex PCR, and the TCRdb table lists in-frame clones only, not all of them. In the table there are 160,000 or so clones, less than 80% of which are singletons. The CDR3 consists of 13 residues. Germline assignment: CDR1 LNHDA and CDR2 SQIVND (reference sequence). V was trimmed by 3 bases and J by 4 bases, leaving 9 bases between them. Overall study findings and caveats: It was likely that a cluster of highly shared sequence variants was a sequencing artifact.

The chain couples TRBV19 to TRBJ2-5, with a possible D match to TRBD2 (5 bases). The sequencing sample was made of PBMCs. The sequence derives from a middle-aged woman in good health and CMV-seronegative. Here the CDR3 DNA reads TGTGCCAGTAGTATGAGGGCGCCAGAGACCCAGTACTTC. Residues: CASSMRAPETQYF.